The 30 T cell receptor beta chains below were found in one sample sequenced in a study of human thymus T cells. Assay: immunoSEQ multiplex PCR; the TCRdb copy retains only in-frame clones and omits some. The data show roughly 130,000 clones, around 94% seen once. Thymus specimens were resections from corrective heart surgery. Source material: thymus tissue. The receptors here all came from a boy in the first two years of life with a congenital heart defect but otherwise immunologically healthy.

This chain uses TRBV5-6 with TRBJ2-1; TRBD2 might be the D (6 bases). CDR3 length: 16 residues. Germline V gene lookup returns CDR1 SGHDT and CDR2 YYEEEE. V lost 4 bases and J lost 2, with 16 bases in between. Here the CDR3 DNA reads TGTGCCAGCAGCCCGACGGGGACTCGGCCCTACAATGAGCAGTTCTTC. This gives the protein CASSPTGTRPYNEQFF.

This chain uses TRBV5-1 with TRBJ2-1, with 13 bases lining up with TRBD2. The V gene's germline CDR1 is SGHRS and CDR2 YFSETQ. CDR3 length equals 20 residues. The V gene end was trimmed by 1 base and the J gene end by 7 bases; junction bases not matched to a gene: 17. The CDR3 here is CASSLTPQTSGGHGRNEQFF. CDR3 coding DNA: TGCGCCAGCAGCTTGACCCCTCAGACTAGCGGGGGGCATGGTAGGAATGAGCAGTTCTTC. Variable domain in full (rest from reference TRBV5-1 and TRBJ2-1): KAGVTQTPRYLIKTRGQQVTLSCSPISGHRSVSWYQQTPGQGLQFLFEYFSETQRNKGNFPGRFSGRQFSNSRSEMNVSTLELGDSALYLCASSLTPQTSGGHGRNEQFFGPGTRLTVL.

The chain uses TRBV20-1 and TRBJ2-5, with a possible D match to TRBD2 (6 bases). Per the germline V gene, CDR1 is DFQATT and CDR2 is SNEGSKA (reference sequence). The CDR3 has 11 amino acids. The CDR3 DNA follows: TGCAGAGGTGGGGGGCAAGAGACCCAGTACTTC. Translated, it gives CRGGGQETQYF.

This chain uses TRBV30 with TRBJ2-7; D remains unclear. Germline V gene sequence: CDR1 GTSNPN, CDR2 SVGIG (reference sequence). CDR3 size: 15 residues. V was cut by 0 bases and J by 0 bases, with 12 bases left in between. The CDR3 loop is CAWSVLERSSYEQYF. CDR3 sequence (DNA): TGTGCCTGGAGTGTACTGGAAAGGAGCTCCTACGAGCAGTACTTC.

This chain connects TRBV10-2 to TRBJ1-5; a weak D match, TRBD1 (6 bases). V lost 6 bases, J lost 0 bases, and 9 bases lay in between. The CDR3 has 14 residues. Germline V gene sequence: CDR1 WSHSY, CDR2 SAAADI. The CDR3 is CASSRGYSNQPQHF. The CDR3 coding sequence is TGCGCCAGCAGCAGGGGTTATAGCAATCAGCCCCAGCATTTT.

V usage is TRBV28 and J usage is TRBJ2-7; D is uncertain. This CDR3 has 12 amino acids. Trimming shortened V by 3 bases and J by 5 bases, and 8 bases separated the two germline ends. Per germline, CDR1 MDHEN and CDR2 SYDVKM. In DNA, the CDR3 is TGTGCCAGCAGTTTTCCCGCTCACGAGCAGTACTTC. It translates to CASSFPAHEQYF.

The gene calls are TRBV14 and TRBJ1-6; TRBD1 agrees at 8 bases. The CDR3 totals 17 residues. The junction had 14 bases not matched to a gene; V was cut back by 3 bases and J by 10 bases. CDR1 is SGHDN, CDR2 FVKESK, per germline. CDR3 sequence reads: CASSQGPDRESGSPLHF. CDR3 in DNA: TGTGCCAGCAGCCAGGGACCGGACAGGGAAAGTGGGTCACCCCTCCACTTT.

J is TRBJ2-7 and V is TRBV5-1; perhaps TRBD1 as D (5 bases). This CDR3 is built from 16 residues. The germline V gene encodes CDR1 SGHRS and CDR2 YFSETQ. Between the trimmed V and J ends, which lost 0 bases and 0 bases, there was a span of 13 bases. CDR3 residues: CASSLGQLGLSYEQYF. The CDR3 nucleotides read TGCGCCAGCAGCTTGGGACAGCTGGGGCTCTCCTACGAGCAGTACTTC.

V usage is TRBV4-2 and J usage is TRBJ1-1; D unclear. V lost 0 bases to trimming and J lost 5 bases, with 13 bases between them. Per the germline V gene, CDR1 is LGHNA and CDR2 is YNFKEQ. CDR3 length equals 15 residues. This CDR3 reads CASSQDGDVGTEAFF. The CDR3 DNA follows: TGTGCCAGCAGCCAAGATGGCGACGTAGGAACTGAAGCTTTCTTT.

The V gene is TRBV9, the J gene TRBJ2-5; 8 nucleotides line up with TRBD2. CDR1 is SGDLS and CDR2 is YYNGEE in the germline V gene. There are 15 residues in the CDR3. Unmatched junction bases numbered 3, after V lost 0 bases and J lost 2 bases. CDR3: CASSVEERGQETQYF. Here the CDR3 DNA reads TGTGCCAGCAGCGTAGAGGAGCGGGGGCAAGAGACCCAGTACTTC.

The chain links TRBV5-4 to TRBJ2-5; D remains unclear. The CDR3 runs to 14 residues. V lost 0 bases, J lost 2 bases, and 8 bases lay in between. Germline CDR1 is SGHNT and CDR2 is YYREEE (reference sequence). CDR3: CASSLAGRQETQYF. The CDR3 nucleotides are TGTGCCAGCAGCTTGGCCGGGCGGCAAGAGACCCAGTACTTC.

This sequence joins TRBV27 and TRBJ1-2; 7 nucleotides agree with TRBD1. Trimming removed 6 bases from V and 5 bases from J; junction bases left unmatched: 6. The germline CDR1 and CDR2 sequences are MNHEY and SMNVEV (reference sequence). The CDR3 runs to 13 residues. CDR3 amino acids: CASRPRDSYGYTF. The CDR3 bases are TGTGCCAGCAGACCCCGGGACAGTTATGGCTACACCTTC.

This chain connects TRBV18 to TRBJ2-7, with 8 bases that match TRBD1. The CDR3 length is 16 residues. Trimming cost V 3 bases and J 1 base; bases outside gene matches: 8. Germline V gene lookup returns CDR1 KGHSH and CDR2 LQKENI. The CDR3 spells CASSPKNRDRSYEQYF. In DNA form, the CDR3 reads TGTGCCAGCTCACCCAAAAACCGGGACAGGTCCTACGAGCAGTACTTC.

CDR3 bases: TGTGCCAGCAGTCCCGGACGGTTTGGCTATGGCTACACCTTC. Residues: CASSPGRFGYGYTF. V and J are TRBV9 and TRBJ1-2, with unresolved D. V gave up 5 bases and J gave up 4 bases, with 15 bases separating them. CDR1 and CDR2 from the germline V gene are SGDLS and YYNGEE. The CDR3 is made up of 14 amino acids.

The chain recombines TRBV5-1 with TRBJ1-4; D uncertain. V dropped 2 bases and J dropped 8 bases, with 16 bases sitting between them. This CDR3 spans 15 amino acids. The V gene's germline CDR1 is SGHRS and CDR2 YFSETQ. The CDR3 is CASSLGSPAGEKLFF. The CDR3 coding sequence is TGCGCCAGCAGCTTAGGATCGCCTGCGGGAGAAAAACTGTTTTTT.

This chain connects TRBV19 to TRBJ1-2, with a weak D call TRBD1 (6 bases). Germline CDR1 reads LNHDA; CDR2 reads SQIVND (reference sequence). CDR3 length equals 14 residues. Trimming removed 7 bases at V and 0 bases at J, with 12 bases between. The CDR3: CASTEDRSNYGYTF. CDR3 nucleotides: TGTGCCAGTACCGAAGACAGGTCTAACTATGGCTACACCTTC.

The chain carries TRBV27 and TRBJ2-7, with D possibly being TRBD2 (6 bases). Trimming removed 6 bases from V and 4 bases from J, with 19 bases in between. This CDR3 comprises 15 residues. From germline, CDR1 is MNHEY and CDR2 SMNVEV (reference sequence). CDR3 sequence: CASSRCGGAPYEQYF. CDR3 nucleotide sequence: TGTGCCAGCAGCCGATGCGGAGGGGCCCCTTACGAGCAGTACTTC.

The chain combines TRBV28 with TRBJ2-7; the D gene is possibly TRBD2 (6 bases). The CDR3 runs 15 residues. Germline V gene sequence: CDR1 MDHEN, CDR2 SYDVKM. Deletions cut 2 bases from V and 6 bases from J, with 17 bases between. The DNA for the CDR3 is TGTGCCAGCAGTTTAGCGGGACTCCTTTTAAGCGAGCAGTACTTC. Its translation: CASSLAGLLLSEQYF.

This rearrangement joins TRBV4-3 to TRBJ2-7; 9 nucleotides match TRBD1. The CDR3 totals 16 residues. CDR1 and CDR2 from the germline V gene are LGHNA and YSLEER. Trimming removed 4 bases from V and 3 bases from J; junction bases left unmatched: 10. The CDR3 is CASSPAPDRGNYEQYF. Written as DNA, the CDR3 is TGCGCCAGCAGCCCAGCACCGGACAGGGGTAACTACGAGCAGTACTTC.

This chain connects TRBV10-3 to TRBJ1-5; the match to TRBD1 covers 7 bases. This CDR3 has 14 amino acids. Germline CDR1 ENHRY, CDR2 SYGVKD. V was pared by 3 bases and J by 7 bases, with 6 bases of the junction left unmatched. The CDR3 spells CAISETGVRQPQHF. CDR3 nucleotides: TGTGCCATCAGTGAAACAGGGGTGAGGCAGCCCCAGCATTTT.

The chain joins TRBV4-1 to TRBJ2-3; 8 bases agree with TRBD2. Trimming at V came to 3 bases and at J to 1 base, leaving 9 bases not matched to a gene. The CDR3 runs 17 residues. Germline CDR1 and CDR2: MGHRA and YSYEKL. The CDR3 DNA reads TGCGCCAGCAGCCACCTCGGACGGGGGGGGTGCACAGATACGCAGTATTTT. Amino acids: CASSHLGRGGCTDTQYF.

The chain has TRBV7-9 and TRBJ2-1, with TRBD2 matching 7 bases. In germline, CDR1 is SEHNR, CDR2 FQNEAQ (reference sequence). The V and J ends lost 3 bases and 0 bases, in that order; junction bases with no gene match: 2. This CDR3 region has 15 residues. The CDR3: CASSLTSCSYNEQFF. The CDR3 region has the DNA TGTGCCAGCAGCTTGACTAGCTGCTCCTACAATGAGCAGTTCTTC. Looking up the rest from reference TRBV7-9 and TRBJ2-1 gives the full variable domain: DTGVSQNPRHKITKRGQNVTFRCDPISEHNRLYWYRQTLGQGPEFLTYFQNEAQLEKSRLLSDRFSAERPKGSFSTLEIQRTEQGDSAMYLCASSLTSCSYNEQFFGPGTRLTVL.

The V and J genes are TRBV5-6 and TRBJ2-1, with D hard to call. Germline CDR1 and CDR2: SGHDT and YYEEEE. V was cut by 5 bases and J by 7 bases, with 13 bases left in between. The CDR3 runs to 13 residues. The CDR3 loop reads CASSPRPGNEQFF. The CDR3 DNA follows: TGTGCCAGCAGTCCGCGGCCCGGGAATGAGCAGTTCTTC.

The chain uses TRBV7-9 and TRBJ2-5, with 11 bases identical to TRBD2. Germline V lookup: CDR1 SEHNR, CDR2 FQNEAQ (reference sequence). The CDR3 loop spans 16 amino acids. V lost 4 bases and J lost 3; bases outside the gene matches: 7. The DNA for the CDR3 is TGTGCCAGCAGCTCGGGGCCGGGACTAGCGGAAGAGACCCAGTACTTC. Translating it yields CASSSGPGLAEETQYF.

The table lists this clone with a count of one. The junction shows a germline mismatch at one end, possibly a read error. The chain combines TRBV4-1 with TRBJ2-3; 10 nucleotides align to TRBD2. CDR1 is MGHRA, CDR2 YSYEKL, per germline. The CDR3 covers 13 residues. In DNA, the CDR3 is TGCGCCAGCAGCCAAGACGGGGCTAGCGGGGGCCGTTTT. This sequence encodes CASSQDGASGGRF.

This chain joins TRBV4-3 and TRBJ1-1; D not resolved. This CDR3 is 17 amino acids long. V lost 2 bases and J lost 0, with 16 bases in between. Per the germline V gene, CDR1 is LGHNA and CDR2 is YSLEER. The CDR3 coding sequence is TGCGCCAGCAGCCAAACCCACTCGACGGCCATGAACACTGAAGCTTTCTTT. This translates into CASSQTHSTAMNTEAFF.

This clone was recorded only once. The sample holds other DNA sequences that translate to the same CDR3. V is TRBV4-3 and J is TRBJ1-1; D gene uncertain. The V and J ends lost 0 bases and 2 bases respectively, with 10 bases between them. The CDR3 consists of 15 residues. Germline lookup yields CDR1 LGHNA and CDR2 YSLEER. Here the CDR3 DNA reads TGCGCCAGCAGCCAAGATGGGCGGGGTAACACTGAAGCTTTCTTT. Residues: CASSQDGRGNTEAFF.

This sequence joins TRBV11-2 and TRBJ2-5; D might be TRBD1 (6 bases). Trimming took 5 bases from V and 1 from J, leaving 14 bases between them. Germline V gene sequence: CDR1 SGHAT, CDR2 FQNNGV. CDR3 length: 15 residues. DNA for the CDR3: TGTGCCAGCAGCCCCGGGGACAATGCCCAAGAGACCCAGTACTTC. This encodes CASSPGDNAQETQYF. The whole variable domain, remainder taken from reference TRBV11-2 and TRBJ2-5, is EAGVAQSPRYKIIEKRQSVAFWCNPISGHATLYWYQQILGQGPKLLIQFQNNGVVDDSQLPKDRFSAERLKGVDSTLKIQPAKLEDSAVYLCASSPGDNAQETQYFGPGTRLLVL.

The chain is built from TRBV7-9 and TRBJ2-5, with D perhaps matching TRBD2 (6 bases). CDR3 length: 18 amino acids. Germline loops: CDR1 SEHNR, CDR2 FQNEAQ (reference sequence). Trimming shortened V by 0 bases and J by 2 bases, and 19 bases separated the two germline ends. The CDR3 bases are TGTGCCAGCAGCTTAGCCCCGGTACGGCGGGACGATCAAGAGACCCAGTACTTC. This encodes CASSLAPVRRDDQETQYF.

This chain links TRBV4-2 with TRBJ2-7; D perhaps matches TRBD2 (5 bases). Deletions cut 3 bases from V and 13 bases from J, with 19 bases between. The length of the CDR3 is 13 residues. Germline V gene data show CDR1 as LGHNA and CDR2 as YNFKEQ. CDR3 sequence reads: CASSHPRLGGFYF. The CDR3 region has the DNA TGTGCCAGCAGCCACCCTAGGCTAGGAGGTTTTTACTTC.